These 23 T cell receptor beta chains were all obtained from the same sample, sequenced in a study of PD-1 and CTLA-4 blockade in melanoma. Here immunoSEQ multiplex PCR was the method, and the copy in TCRdb shows in-frame clones only, minus some. Of about 7,200 clones listed, 75% to 90% were seen once; the top ten hold less than 40%. The source was CD8+ T cells from peripheral blood, collected before anti-PD-1 treatment. The receptors here all came from a human donor with melanoma.

The rearrangement joins TRBV9 to TRBJ2-1; TRBD2 matches at 11 bases. Germline assignment: CDR1 SGDLS and CDR2 YYNGEE. The CDR3 has 16 residues. The V segment lost 5 bases and the J segment 0 bases; nucleotides outside the gene matches: 4. The chain's CDR3 is CASRAGLAASYNEQFF. The CDR3 DNA sequence: TGTGCCAGCAGAGCGGGACTAGCGGCCTCCTACAATGAGCAGTTCTTC. The whole variable domain, remainder taken from reference TRBV9 and TRBJ2-1, is DSGVTQTPKHLITATGQRVTLRCSPRSGDLSVYWYQQSLDQGLQFLIQYYNGEERAKGNILERFSAQQFPDLHSELNLSSLELGDSALYFCASRAGLAASYNEQFFGPGTRLTVL.

The genes are TRBV10-3 and TRBJ2-5, with D perhaps matching TRBD1 or TRBD2 (5 bases each). Germline-derived CDR1 and CDR2 are ENHRY and SYGVKD. The ends were cut back, 0 bases at V and 5 bases at J, with 13 bases in the middle. The CDR3 totals 15 residues. The DNA for the CDR3 is TGTGCCATCAGTGAGTCGACTCAGGGAGCGGAGACCCAGTACTTC. This sequence encodes CAISESTQGAETQYF.

The chain is built from TRBV7-9 and TRBJ2-7; D unresolved. The CDR3 extends over 11 amino acids. Per germline, CDR1 SEHNR and CDR2 FQNEAQ (reference sequence). V gave up 8 bases and J gave up 6 bases, with 11 bases separating them. Here the CDR3 reads CASGNNFEQYF. In DNA, the CDR3 is TGTGCCAGCGGGAACAACTTCGAGCAGTACTTC.

The chain has TRBV7-8 and TRBJ1-4; tentative D call: TRBD1 (5 bases). The V end was cut by 1 base, the J end by 5 bases, with 14 bases between. The V gene's germline CDR1 is SGHVS and CDR2 FQNEAQ. The CDR3 totals 16 residues. The CDR3 is CASSLVDNGVNEKLFF. CDR3 in DNA: TGTGCCAGCAGCTTAGTGGACAACGGGGTGAATGAAAAACTGTTTTTT.

This chain connects TRBV11-3 to TRBJ2-3; either TRBD1 or TRBD2 may supply D (5 bases each). From germline, CDR1 is SGHNT and CDR2 YENEEA. CDR3 size: 13 residues. Trimming left V 5 bases short and J 5 bases short, with 11 bases between. The CDR3 reads CASSAGTGDTQYF. CDR3 sequence (DNA): TGTGCCAGCAGCGCCGGGACGGGAGATACGCAGTATTTT.

The chain links TRBV5-8 to TRBJ1-5; TRBD1 aligns across 8 bases. The CDR3 has 15 amino acids. Germline assignment: CDR1 SGHTS and CDR2 YDEGEE. V lost 4 bases to trimming and J lost 2 bases; unmatched junction nucleotides: 5. CDR3 in amino acids: CASSQGQVGNQPQHF. The CDR3 region has the DNA TGTGCCAGCAGCCAGGGACAGGTTGGCAATCAGCCCCAGCATTTT.

The chain couples TRBV7-9 to TRBJ1-1; D unresolved. CDR1 is SEHNR and CDR2 is FQNEAQ in the germline V gene (reference sequence). The CDR3 extends over 13 amino acids. V shed 1 base and J shed 0 bases, with 3 bases lying between them. CDR3 bases: TGTGCCAGCAGCTTAGGTATGAACACTGAAGCTTTCTTT. Translating gives CASSLGMNTEAFF.

The V gene is TRBV9, the J gene TRBJ2-6, with a tentative D call TRBD1 (6 bases). The CDR3 consists of 16 residues. Germline assignment: CDR1 SGDLS and CDR2 YYNGEE. Between the trimmed V and J ends, which lost 1 base and 0 bases, there was a span of 8 bases. CDR3 protein: CASSVQGFSGANVLTF. CDR3 sequence (DNA): TGTGCCAGCAGCGTACAGGGGTTCTCTGGGGCCAACGTCCTGACTTTC.

This clone was observed a few times. The chain uses TRBV10-1 and TRBJ2-2; 8 nucleotides align to TRBD2. Germline lookup yields CDR1 WNHNN and CDR2 SYGVQD (reference sequence). V lost 7 bases and J lost 2; bases outside the gene matches: 12. The CDR3 totals 17 residues. CDR3 sequence: CASTGTTLAVNTGELFF. In DNA, the CDR3 is TGCGCCAGCACCGGGACAACACTAGCGGTAAACACCGGGGAGCTGTTTTTT.

This chain links TRBV11-2 with TRBJ1-4, with D possibly being TRBD1 (5 bases). This CDR3 has 17 amino acids. V gave up 5 bases and J gave up 7 bases, with 23 bases separating them. The germline gives CDR1 SGHAT, CDR2 FQNNGV. Here the CDR3 reads CASSQAVRGMLSEKLFF. DNA of the CDR3: TGTGCCAGCAGCCAAGCCGTGAGGGGTATGTTGTCTGAAAAACTGTTTTTT.

Of note for this clone: This sample also contains other DNA sequences that code for the same CDR3. This chain joins TRBV24-1 and TRBJ2-1; D might be TRBD1 (6 bases). V was shortened by 8 bases and J by 8 bases, with 21 bases between the two germline ends. The germline V gene has CDR1 KGHDR and CDR2 SFDVKD. This CDR3 contains 15 residues. The CDR3 protein is CATMGAGSVRDEQFF. CDR3 sequence (DNA): TGTGCCACCATGGGGGCCGGTAGCGTAAGGGATGAGCAGTTCTTC.

J is TRBJ2-1 and V is TRBV3-1 (or the pseudogene TRBV3-2); tentatively, D is TRBD1 or TRBD2 (5 bases each). The CDR3 consists of 13 residues. Germline V gene sequence: CDR1 LGHDT, CDR2 YNNKEL (reference sequence). The V and J ends lost 5 bases and 10 bases respectively, with 15 bases between them. The DNA for the CDR3 is TGTGCCAGCAGCTCATCCGGGGCGAGGGAGCAGTTCTTC. This translates into CASSSSGAREQFF.

The chain couples TRBV6-4 to TRBJ2-1; D is unclear. The CDR3 totals 14 residues. Per the germline V gene, CDR1 is MRHNA and CDR2 is SNTAGT. V was pared by 1 base and J by 4 bases, with 8 bases between. The CDR3 coding sequence is TGTGCCAGCAGTGACTTGGCCGGTTACAATGAGCAGTTCTTC. Protein product: CASSDLAGYNEQFF.

V gene TRBV7-9 combines with J gene TRBJ2-2; 10 bases map to TRBD2. This CDR3 comprises 15 residues. CDR1 and CDR2 (germline): SEHNR, FQNEAQ (reference sequence). V shed 5 bases, J shed 2 bases, and the junction held 2 bases outside the gene matches. The CDR3 DNA sequence: TGTGCCAGCAGCCAACTAGCGGGAAACACCGGGGAGCTGTTTTTT. Encoded protein: CASSQLAGNTGELFF.

The chain recombines TRBV3-1 (or the pseudogene TRBV3-2) with TRBJ2-3, with 7 bases lining up with TRBD2. From germline, CDR1 is LGHDT and CDR2 YNNKEL (reference sequence). This CDR3 contains 14 residues. The J segment lost 13 bases and the V segment lost 3 bases, leaving 13 bases of the junction unmatched. The CDR3 loop is CASSHLGRITPKYF. The CDR3 DNA reads TGTGCCAGCAGCCACCTCGGGAGGATCACTCCGAAGTATTTT.

The V and J genes are TRBV7-6 and TRBJ2-2; D unresolved. CDR1 is SGHVS, CDR2 FNYEAQ, per germline. CDR3 length equals 16 residues. Trimming stripped 1 base from V and 5 bases from J, with 14 bases between. The CDR3 region is CASSLVLELRTGELFF. The CDR3, as DNA: TGTGCCAGCAGCTTAGTTCTTGAGCTTCGAACCGGGGAGCTGTTTTTT.

The chain links TRBV5-8 to TRBJ2-1; D may be TRBD2 (6 bases). The germline gives CDR1 SGHTS, CDR2 YDEGEE. The CDR3 length is 15 residues. V was trimmed by 1 base and J by 1 base, leaving 9 bases between them. This CDR3 is CASSLYGGSYNEQFF. The CDR3 DNA reads TGTGCCAGCAGCTTGTACGGGGGATCCTACAATGAGCAGTTCTTC.

The rearrangement links TRBV4-3 to TRBJ2-3, with 8 bases fitting TRBD2. The CDR3 covers 15 residues. Looked up from germline, CDR1 is LGHNA and CDR2 is YSLEER. V shed 3 bases, J shed 6 bases, and the junction held 8 bases outside the gene matches. The CDR3 sequence: CASSQAAGAGDTQYF. The CDR3, as DNA: TGCGCCAGCAGCCAGGCAGCGGGGGCGGGGGATACGCAGTATTTT.

This chain links TRBV6-5 with TRBJ2-2; 8 bases are a match to TRBD1. Trimming at V came to 6 bases and at J to 3 bases, leaving 6 bases not matched to a gene. The CDR3 consists of 15 residues. Per the germline V gene, CDR1 is MNHEY and CDR2 is SVGAGI. The CDR3 DNA is TGTGCCAGCAGGACGGGACAGGACTACACCGGGGAGCTGTTTTTT. Translating gives CASRTGQDYTGELFF.

The V and J genes are TRBV11-2 and TRBJ2-1; TRBD2 is a possible D gene (5 bases). CDR3 length equals 14 residues. Trimming stripped 7 bases from V and 0 bases from J, with 10 bases between. The germline CDR1 and CDR2 sequences are SGHAT and FQNNGV. CDR3 in amino acids: CASTGEYSYNEQFF. CDR3 coding DNA: TGTGCCAGCACCGGGGAGTACTCCTACAATGAGCAGTTCTTC.

A single count supports this clone. This chain joins TRBV27 and TRBJ2-1; D is possibly TRBD1 or TRBD2 (5 bases each). Trimming left V 2 bases short and J 0 bases short, with 8 bases between. CDR3 length: 15 amino acids. CDR1 and CDR2 from the germline V gene are MNHEY and SMNVEV (reference sequence). The CDR3 nucleotides are TGTGCCAGCAGTTTACCTGGGGGCTCCTACAATGAGCAGTTCTTC. Encoded protein: CASSLPGGSYNEQFF.

V gene TRBV4-1 combines with J gene TRBJ1-2, with unresolved D. Germline V gene sequence: CDR1 MGHRA, CDR2 YSYEKL. V was cut by 0 bases and J by 8 bases, with 4 bases left in between. The CDR3 is made up of 11 amino acids. In nucleotides, the CDR3 is TGCGCCAGCAGCCAAGAGACCGGCTACACCTTC. Encoded protein: CASSQETGYTF.

This chain uses TRBV5-6 with TRBJ2-7; 7 nucleotides agree with TRBD2. J lost 4 bases, V lost 6 bases, and 16 bases had no gene match. Germline assignment: CDR1 SGHDT and CDR2 YYEEEE. CDR3 size: 16 residues. CDR3 region: CASTSFPSGGLYEQYF. The CDR3 coding sequence is TGTGCCAGCACCTCCTTCCCTAGCGGAGGGTTGTACGAGCAGTACTTC.